Included here is one T cell receptor (beta chain) sequence, with context. What it binds is unknown. These data are taken from a study of CD4+ T cells in melanoma. Points from the study as a whole: CD8+ T cell, macrophage and B cell function reportedly correlated with neoantigen-specific CD4+ T cells. Reportedly, melanoma neoantigen-specific CD4+ T cells showed varied differentiation states.

The data were produced by immunoSEQ multiplex PCR, yet TCRdb's version contains in-frame clones alone and is incomplete. The sample has 90,000 to 130,000 clones; approximately 92% are singletons. This CDR3 contains 15 residues. Germline CDR1 reads MDHEN; CDR2 reads SYDVKM. V dropped 6 bases and J dropped 3 bases, with 17 bases sitting between them. The rearrangement uses TRBV28 and TRBJ1-2, with D tentatively TRBD1 (6 bases). Sequencing input: peripheral blood. The clonotype comes from a human donor with melanoma. CDR3 DNA sequence: TGTGCCAGCAGCCCAGGACAGACTTCGTACTATGGCTACACCTTC. Its translation: CASSPGQTSYYGYTF.